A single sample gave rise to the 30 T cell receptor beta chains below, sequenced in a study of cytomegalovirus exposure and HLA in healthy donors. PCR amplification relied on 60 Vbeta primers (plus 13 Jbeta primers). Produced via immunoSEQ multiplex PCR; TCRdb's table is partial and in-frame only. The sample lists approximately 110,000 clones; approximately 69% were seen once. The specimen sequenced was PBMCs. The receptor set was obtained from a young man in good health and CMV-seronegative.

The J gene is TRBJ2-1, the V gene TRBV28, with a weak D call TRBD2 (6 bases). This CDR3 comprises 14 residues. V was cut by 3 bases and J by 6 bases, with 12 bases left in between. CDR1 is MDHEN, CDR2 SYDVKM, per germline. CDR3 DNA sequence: TGTGCCAGCAGTTTCCCCGGGGGACGCAATGAGCAGTTCTTC. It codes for CASSFPGGRNEQFF.

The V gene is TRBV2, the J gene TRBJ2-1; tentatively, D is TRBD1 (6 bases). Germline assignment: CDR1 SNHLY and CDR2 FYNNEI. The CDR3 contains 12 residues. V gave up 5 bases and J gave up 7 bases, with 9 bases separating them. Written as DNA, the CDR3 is TGTGCCAGCAGTCTACAGGGTAATGAGCAGTTCTTC. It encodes CASSLQGNEQFF.

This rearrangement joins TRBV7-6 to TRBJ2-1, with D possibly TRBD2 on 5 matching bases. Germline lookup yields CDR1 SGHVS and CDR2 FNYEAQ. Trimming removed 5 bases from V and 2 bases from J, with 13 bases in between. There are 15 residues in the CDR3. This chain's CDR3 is CASSPEVDPYNEQFF. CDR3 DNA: TGTGCCAGCAGCCCGGAGGTGGACCCCTACAATGAGCAGTTCTTC.

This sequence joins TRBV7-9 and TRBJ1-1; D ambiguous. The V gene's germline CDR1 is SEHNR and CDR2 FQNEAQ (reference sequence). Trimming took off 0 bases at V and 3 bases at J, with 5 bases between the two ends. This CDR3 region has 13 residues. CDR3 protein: CASSLASDTEAFF. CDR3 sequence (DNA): TGTGCCAGCAGCTTAGCGAGCGACACTGAAGCTTTCTTT.

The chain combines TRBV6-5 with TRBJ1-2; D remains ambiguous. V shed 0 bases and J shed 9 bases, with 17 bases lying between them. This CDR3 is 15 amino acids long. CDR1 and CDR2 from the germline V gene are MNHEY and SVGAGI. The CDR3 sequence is CASSYSAFGRSSYTF. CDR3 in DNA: TGTGCCAGCAGTTACTCGGCTTTTGGGAGGTCGAGCTACACCTTC.

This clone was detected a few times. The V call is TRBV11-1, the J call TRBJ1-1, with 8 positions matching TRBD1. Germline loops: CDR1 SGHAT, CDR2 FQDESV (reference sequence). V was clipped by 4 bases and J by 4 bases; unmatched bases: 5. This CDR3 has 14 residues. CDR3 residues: CASSSRTGSTEAFF. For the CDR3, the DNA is TGTGCCAGCAGCTCGCGGACAGGGTCCACTGAAGCTTTCTTT.

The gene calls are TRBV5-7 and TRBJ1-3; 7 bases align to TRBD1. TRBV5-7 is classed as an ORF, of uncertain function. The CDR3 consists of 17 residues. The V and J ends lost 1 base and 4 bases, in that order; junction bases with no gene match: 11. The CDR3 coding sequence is TGTGCCAGCAGCTTGCTGACACAGGGGAGTGGAGGAAACACCATATATTTT. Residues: CASSLLTQGSGGNTIYF.

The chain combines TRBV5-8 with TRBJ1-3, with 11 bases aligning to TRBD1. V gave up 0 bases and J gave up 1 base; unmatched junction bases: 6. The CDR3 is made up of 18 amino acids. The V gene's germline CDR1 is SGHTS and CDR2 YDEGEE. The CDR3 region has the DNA TGTGCCAGCAGCTTGGTTCGGACAGGGGGCCTTTCTGGAAACACCATATATTTT. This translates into CASSLVRTGGLSGNTIYF.

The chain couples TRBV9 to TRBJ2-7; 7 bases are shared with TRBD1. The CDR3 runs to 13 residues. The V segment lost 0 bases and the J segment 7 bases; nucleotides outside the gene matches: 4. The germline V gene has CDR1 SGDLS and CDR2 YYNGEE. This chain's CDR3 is CASSVGSGGEQYF. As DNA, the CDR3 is TGTGCCAGCAGCGTAGGTTCAGGGGGTGAGCAGTACTTC.

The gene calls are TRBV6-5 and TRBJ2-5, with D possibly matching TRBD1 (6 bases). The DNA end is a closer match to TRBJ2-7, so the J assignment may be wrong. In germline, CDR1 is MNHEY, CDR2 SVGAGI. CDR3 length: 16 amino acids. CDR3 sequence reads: CASSYSSGRGHYEQYF. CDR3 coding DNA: TGTGCCAGCAGTTACTCCTCGGGCAGGGGTCACTACGAGCAGTACTTC.

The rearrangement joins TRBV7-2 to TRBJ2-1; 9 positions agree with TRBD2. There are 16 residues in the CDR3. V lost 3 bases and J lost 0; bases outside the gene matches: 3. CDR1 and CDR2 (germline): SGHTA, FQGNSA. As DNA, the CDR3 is TGTGCCAGCAGCTTTAGCGGGAGTGGCTCCTACAATGAGCAGTTCTTC. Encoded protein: CASSFSGSGSYNEQFF.

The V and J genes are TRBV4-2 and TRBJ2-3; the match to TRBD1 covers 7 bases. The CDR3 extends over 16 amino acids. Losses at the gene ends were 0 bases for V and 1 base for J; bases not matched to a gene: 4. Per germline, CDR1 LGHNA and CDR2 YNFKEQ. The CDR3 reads CASSQDQGQGTDTQYF. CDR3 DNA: TGTGCCAGCAGCCAAGATCAAGGACAGGGCACAGATACGCAGTATTTT.

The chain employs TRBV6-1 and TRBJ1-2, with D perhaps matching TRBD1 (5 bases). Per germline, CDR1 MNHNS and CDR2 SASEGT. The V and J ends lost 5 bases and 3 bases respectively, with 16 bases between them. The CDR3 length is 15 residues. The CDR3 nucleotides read TGTGCCAGCAGTCTAAGGACAACCCCTGACTATGGCTACACCTTC. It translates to CASSLRTTPDYGYTF.

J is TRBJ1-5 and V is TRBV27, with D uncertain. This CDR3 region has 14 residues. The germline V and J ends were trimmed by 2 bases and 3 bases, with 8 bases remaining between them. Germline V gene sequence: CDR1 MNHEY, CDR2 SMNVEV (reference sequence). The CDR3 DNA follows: TGTGCCAGCAGTTTAGGGCAGTACAATCAGCCCCAGCATTTT. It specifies CASSLGQYNQPQHF.

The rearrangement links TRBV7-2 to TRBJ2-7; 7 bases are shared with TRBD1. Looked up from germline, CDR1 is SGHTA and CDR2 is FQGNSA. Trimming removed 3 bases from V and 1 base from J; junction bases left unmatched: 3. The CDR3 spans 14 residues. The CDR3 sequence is CASSFTGVSYEQYF. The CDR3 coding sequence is TGTGCCAGCAGCTTTACAGGGGTTTCCTACGAGCAGTACTTC.

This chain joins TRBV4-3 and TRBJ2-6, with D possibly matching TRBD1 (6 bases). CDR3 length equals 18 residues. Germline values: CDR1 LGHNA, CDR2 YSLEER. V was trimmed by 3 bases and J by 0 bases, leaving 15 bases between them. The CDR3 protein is CASSQGIGQRSGANVLTF. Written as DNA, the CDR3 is TGCGCCAGCAGCCAGGGTATTGGACAGCGCTCTGGGGCCAACGTCCTGACTTTC.

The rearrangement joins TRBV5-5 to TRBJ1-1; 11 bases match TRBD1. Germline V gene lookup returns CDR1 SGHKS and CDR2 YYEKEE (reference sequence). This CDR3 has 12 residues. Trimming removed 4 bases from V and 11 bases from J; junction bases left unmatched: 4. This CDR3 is CASSLDRGHAFF. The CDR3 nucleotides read TGTGCCAGCAGCCTGGACAGGGGGCATGCTTTCTTT.

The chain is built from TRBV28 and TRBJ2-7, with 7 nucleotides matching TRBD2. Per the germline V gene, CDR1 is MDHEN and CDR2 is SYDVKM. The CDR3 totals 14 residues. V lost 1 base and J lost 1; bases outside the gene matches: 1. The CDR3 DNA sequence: TGTGCCAGCAGTTTATCGGGGGGATCCTACGAGCAGTACTTC. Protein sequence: CASSLSGGSYEQYF.

The CDR3 DNA sequence: TGTGCCAGTAGTATCTCCAACAGCCCGGGGGGAAACACCATATATTTT. It specifies CASSISNSPGGNTIYF. The chain joins TRBV19 to TRBJ1-3; no clear D. V was clipped by 3 bases and J by 4 bases, with 16 bases between them. This CDR3 spans 16 amino acids. CDR1 and CDR2 from the germline V gene are LNHDA and SQIVND (reference sequence). Full variable domain (outside the CDR3, taken from reference TRBV19 and TRBJ1-3): DGGITQSPKYLFRKEGQNVTLSCEQNLNHDAMYWYRQDPGQGLRLIYYSQIVNDFQKGDIAEGYSVSREKKESFPLTVTSAQKNPTAFYLCASSISNSPGGNTIYFGEGSWLTVV.

This chain's CDR3 is CASSFQREAYEQYF. Written as DNA, the CDR3 is TGTGCCAGCAGTTTCCAGCGGGAGGCCTACGAGCAGTACTTC. The chain uses TRBV28 and TRBJ2-7, with 9 bases fitting TRBD2. Germline loops: CDR1 MDHEN, CDR2 SYDVKM. The trim removed 3 bases at V and 2 bases at J, leaving 2 bases unmatched. The CDR3 runs 14 residues.

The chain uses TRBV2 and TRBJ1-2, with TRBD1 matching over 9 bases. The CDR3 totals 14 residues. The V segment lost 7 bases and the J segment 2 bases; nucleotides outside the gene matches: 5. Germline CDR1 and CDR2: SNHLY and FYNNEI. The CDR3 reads CASTYGTGNYGYTF. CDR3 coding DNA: TGTGCCAGCACCTATGGGACAGGGAACTATGGCTACACCTTC.

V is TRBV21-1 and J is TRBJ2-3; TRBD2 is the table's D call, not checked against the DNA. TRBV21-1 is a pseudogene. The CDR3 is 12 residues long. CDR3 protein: CASSTHSDTQYF. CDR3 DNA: TGTGCCAGCAGCACCCACTCAGATACGCAGTATTTT.

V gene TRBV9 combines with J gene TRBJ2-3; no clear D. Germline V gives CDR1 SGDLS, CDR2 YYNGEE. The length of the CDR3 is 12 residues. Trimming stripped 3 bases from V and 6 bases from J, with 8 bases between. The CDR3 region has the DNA TGTGCCAGCAGCGGAGCTTCGGATACGCAGTATTTT. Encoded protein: CASSGASDTQYF.

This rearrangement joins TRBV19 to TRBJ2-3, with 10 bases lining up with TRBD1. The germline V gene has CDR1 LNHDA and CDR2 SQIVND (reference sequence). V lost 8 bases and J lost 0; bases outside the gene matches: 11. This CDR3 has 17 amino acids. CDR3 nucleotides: TGTGCCAGTTCTGACAGGGGGCACGAAACTAGCACAGATACGCAGTATTTT. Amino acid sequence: CASSDRGHETSTDTQYF.

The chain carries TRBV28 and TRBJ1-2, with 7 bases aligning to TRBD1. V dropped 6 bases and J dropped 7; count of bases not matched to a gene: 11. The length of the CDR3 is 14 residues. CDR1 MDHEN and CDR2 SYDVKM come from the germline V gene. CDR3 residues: CASSLGDREGGYTF. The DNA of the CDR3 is TGTGCCAGCAGCCTCGGCGACAGGGAAGGTGGCTACACCTTC.

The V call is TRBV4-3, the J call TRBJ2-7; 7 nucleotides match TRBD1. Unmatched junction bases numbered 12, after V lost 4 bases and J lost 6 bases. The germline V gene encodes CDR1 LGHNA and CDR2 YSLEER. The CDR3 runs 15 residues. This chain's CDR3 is CASSPRTGWSGEQYF. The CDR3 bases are TGCGCCAGCAGCCCTAGGACAGGTTGGAGTGGCGAGCAGTACTTC.

For the CDR3, the DNA is TGCGCCAGCAGCGCGCGGACTAGCGGGAGTAATGAGCAGTTCTTC. This sequence encodes CASSARTSGSNEQFF. J is TRBJ2-1 and V is TRBV5-1; 13 bases are shared with TRBD2. This CDR3 region has 15 residues. J was trimmed by 7 bases and V by 4 bases; bases with no gene match: 5. Germline V CDR1 and CDR2: SGHRS, YFSETQ.

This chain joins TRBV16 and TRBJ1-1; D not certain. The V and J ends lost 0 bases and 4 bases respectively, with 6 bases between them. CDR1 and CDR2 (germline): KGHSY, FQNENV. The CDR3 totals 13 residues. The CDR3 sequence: CASSQSSGTEAFF. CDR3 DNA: TGTGCCAGCAGCCAATCCTCGGGCACTGAAGCTTTCTTT.

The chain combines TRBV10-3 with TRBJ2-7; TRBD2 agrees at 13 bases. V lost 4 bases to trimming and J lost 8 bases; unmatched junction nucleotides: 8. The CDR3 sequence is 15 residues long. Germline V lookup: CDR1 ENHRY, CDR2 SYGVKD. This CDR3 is CAISGSGTSGTKQYF. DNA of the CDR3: TGTGCCATCAGTGGATCCGGGACTAGCGGGACAAAGCAGTACTTC.

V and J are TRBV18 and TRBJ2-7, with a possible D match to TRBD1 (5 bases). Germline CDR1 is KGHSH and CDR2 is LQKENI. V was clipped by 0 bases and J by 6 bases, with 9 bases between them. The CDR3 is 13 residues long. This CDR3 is CASSPPGRGEQYF. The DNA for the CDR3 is TGTGCCAGCTCACCACCGGGAAGGGGCGAGCAGTACTTC.